This T cell receptor beta chain came from a study of T cells in Graves' hyperthyroidism and ophthalmopathy. TCR beta CDR3 regions were amplified from RNA transcripts. The HTBI primer set drove a first-round RT-PCR of the TCR CDR3. TCRdb used MiXCR to reprocess the multiplex PCR reads, holding one entry per CDR3 protein. The table has approximately 520,000 distinct CDR3 sequences, less than 25% seen once. The CDR3 is 16 residues long. V was pared by 5 bases and J by 4 bases, with 20 bases between. CDR1 and CDR2 (germline): SEHNR, FQNEAQ (reference sequence). If no ophthalmopathy progression occurred within 18 months, Graves' hyperthyroidism was stable. The study's findings and limits: Peripheral blood also featured most of the thyroid clonotypes expanded above 0.001.

The table lists this clonotype with many counts. Its antigen is currently unknown. The sequenced material came from blood. This clonotype was obtained from a man aged 18 to 29 with Graves' hyperthyroidism. The V gene is TRBV7-9, the J gene TRBJ1-1; a possible D gene is TRBD1 (6 bases). CDR3 nucleotides: TGTGCCAGCAGCCGTCCAGGGGCCAACATGGGCACTGAAGCTTTCTTT. Amino acids: CASSRPGANMGTEAFF.